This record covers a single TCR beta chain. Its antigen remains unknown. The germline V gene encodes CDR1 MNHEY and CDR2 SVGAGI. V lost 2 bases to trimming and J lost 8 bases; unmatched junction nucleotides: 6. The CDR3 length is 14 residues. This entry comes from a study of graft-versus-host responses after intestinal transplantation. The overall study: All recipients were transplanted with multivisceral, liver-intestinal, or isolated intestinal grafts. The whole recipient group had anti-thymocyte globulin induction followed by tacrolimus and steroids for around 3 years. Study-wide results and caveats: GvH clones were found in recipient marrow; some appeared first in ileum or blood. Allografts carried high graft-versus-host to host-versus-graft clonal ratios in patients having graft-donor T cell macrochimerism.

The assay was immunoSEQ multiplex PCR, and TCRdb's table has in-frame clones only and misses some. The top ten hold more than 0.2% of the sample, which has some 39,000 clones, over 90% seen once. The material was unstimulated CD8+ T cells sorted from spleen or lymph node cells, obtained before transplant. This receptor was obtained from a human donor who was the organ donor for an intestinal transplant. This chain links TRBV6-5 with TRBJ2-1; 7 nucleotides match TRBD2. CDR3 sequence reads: CASSYSGAGDEQFF. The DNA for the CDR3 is TGTGCCAGCAGTTACAGCGGGGCCGGGGATGAGCAGTTCTTC.